These 28 T cell receptor beta chains were all obtained from the same sample, sequenced in a study of blood T cell repertoires in COVID-19. Using immunoSEQ multiplex PCR, the repertoire was profiled, and TCRdb retains in-frame clones only, with some absent. The sample has 49,000 or so clones, 80% to 90% seen once. Source material: peripheral blood. The receptor set was obtained from a man aged 45-65 years with acute or convalescent COVID-19.

The rearrangement links TRBV2 to TRBJ1-5; D not resolved. The CDR3 is 14 residues long. Trimming stripped 4 bases from V and 3 bases from J, with 10 bases between. Looked up from germline, CDR1 is SNHLY and CDR2 is FYNNEI. DNA for the CDR3: TGTGCCAGCAGTGTTGAGCCCTTCAATCAGCCCCAGCATTTT. Translation: CASSVEPFNQPQHF.

This sequence joins TRBV18 and TRBJ1-4; 12 nucleotides agree with TRBD1. V lost 5 bases, J lost 0 bases, and 4 bases stayed unmatched. The CDR3 spans 17 residues. Germline CDR1 KGHSH, CDR2 LQKENI. CDR3: CASSSGTGGSTNEKLFF. For the CDR3, the DNA is TGTGCCAGCTCATCCGGGACAGGGGGCTCAACTAATGAAAAACTGTTTTTT.

This rearrangement joins TRBV19 to TRBJ1-1; D perhaps matches TRBD1 (5 bases). The germline V gene encodes CDR1 LNHDA and CDR2 SQIVND (reference sequence). V shed 1 base and J shed 1 base, with 10 bases lying between them. The CDR3 consists of 15 residues. CDR3: CASSIAGGGNTEAFF. The CDR3 DNA sequence: TGTGCCAGTAGTATAGCTGGGGGGGGGAACACTGAAGCTTTCTTT.

The chain is built from TRBV10-3 and TRBJ1-3, with D perhaps matching TRBD1 (6 bases). The CDR3 is 16 residues long. V was shortened by 5 bases and J by 0 bases, with 14 bases between the two germline ends. Germline V gives CDR1 ENHRY, CDR2 SYGVKD. CDR3 in DNA: TGTGCCATCAGTACAGGGTTGGGTCTCTCTGGAAACACCATATATTTT. Residues: CAISTGLGLSGNTIYF.

This clone was found once. The rearrangement links TRBV3-1 (or the pseudogene TRBV3-2) to TRBJ2-3; TRBD2 aligns across 11 bases. The junction had 4 bases not matched to a gene; V was cut back by 5 bases and J by 0 bases. The CDR3 sequence is 16 residues long. Germline V lookup: CDR1 LGHDT, CDR2 YNNKEL (reference sequence). The CDR3 region is CASSIRTSGSTDTQYF. The CDR3 DNA sequence: TGTGCCAGCAGCATCCGGACTAGCGGGAGCACAGATACGCAGTATTTT.

The gene calls are TRBV7-2 and TRBJ2-7; 9 bases line up with TRBD1. The CDR3 consists of 15 residues. J gave up 5 bases and V 1 base, and 6 bases lay outside the gene matches. Germline assignment: CDR1 SGHTA and CDR2 FQGNSA. This CDR3 is CASSLVGTGIDEQYF. CDR3 in DNA: TGTGCCAGCAGCTTAGTGGGGACAGGGATCGACGAGCAGTACTTC. The entire variable domain, with the rest obtained from reference TRBV7-2 and TRBJ2-7, is as follows: GAGVSQSPSNKVTEKGKDVELRCDPISGHTALYWYRQSLGQGLEFLIYFQGNSAPDKSGLPSDRFSAERTGGSVSTLTIQRTQQEDSAVYLCASSLVGTGIDEQYFGPGTRLTVT.

This chain uses TRBV28 with TRBJ1-4; perhaps TRBD1 as D (5 bases). Trimming left V 5 bases short and J 3 bases short, with 7 bases between. The CDR3 is 13 amino acids. The V gene's germline CDR1 is MDHEN and CDR2 SYDVKM. CDR3 loop: CASSIRANEKLFF. As DNA, the CDR3 is TGTGCCAGCAGTATCAGGGCTAATGAAAAACTGTTTTTT.

The gene calls are TRBV29-1 and TRBJ2-1; D is perhaps TRBD2 (5 bases). Germline CDR1 is SQVTM and CDR2 is ANQGSEA. V was shortened by 7 bases and J by 4 bases, with 17 bases between the two germline ends. CDR3 length equals 14 residues. In DNA form, the CDR3 reads TGCAGCGACGTAGGCCCTACGGGATACAATGAGCAGTTCTTC. Amino acid sequence: CSDVGPTGYNEQFF.

The count of this clone is one. This chain uses TRBV5-1 with TRBJ2-2; TRBD2 matches at 13 bases. V lost 3 bases to trimming and J lost 1 base; unmatched junction nucleotides: 6. This CDR3 is 18 amino acids long. Germline CDR1 and CDR2: SGHRS and YFSETQ. CDR3: CASSSMGLAGKNTGELFF. The CDR3 nucleotides read TGCGCCAGCAGCTCAATGGGACTAGCGGGAAAGAACACCGGGGAGCTGTTTTTT.

This clone was counted between two and nine times. This chain links TRBV19 with TRBJ2-7, with 12 nucleotides matching TRBD2. The V segment lost 5 bases and the J segment 2 bases; nucleotides outside the gene matches: 13. Germline values: CDR1 LNHDA, CDR2 SQIVND (reference sequence). This CDR3 contains 18 residues. CDR3 loop: CASSPYQTSGRTAYEQYF. The CDR3 DNA reads as TGTGCCAGTAGTCCCTACCAAACTAGCGGGAGGACCGCCTACGAGCAGTACTTC.

The rearrangement links TRBV5-1 to TRBJ1-2, with a possible D match to TRBD1 (6 bases). CDR3 length: 15 residues. V dropped 3 bases and J dropped 1 base, with 13 bases sitting between them. CDR1 and CDR2 from the germline V gene are SGHRS and YFSETQ. The CDR3, as DNA: TGCGCCAGCAGCTACAGGGTGTCGAGTAACTATGGCTACACCTTC. Its translation is CASSYRVSSNYGYTF.

V gene TRBV5-1 combines with J gene TRBJ2-7; TRBD1 aligns across 8 bases. Trimming removed 3 bases from V and 4 bases from J; junction bases left unmatched: 9. The CDR3 has 15 residues. Per the germline V gene, CDR1 is SGHRS and CDR2 is YFSETQ. CDR3 coding DNA: TGCGCCAGCAGCTCAAAAGCACAGGGGGAGTACGAGCAGTACTTC. Translation: CASSSKAQGEYEQYF.

The chain links TRBV5-1 to TRBJ1-2; 9 positions match TRBD1. J lost 5 bases, V lost 0 bases, and 5 bases had no gene match. Germline CDR1 is SGHRS and CDR2 is YFSETQ. This CDR3 is built from 15 residues. Written as DNA, the CDR3 is TGCGCCAGCAGCTTGGACCGACAGGGGGGGTATGGCTACACCTTC. Amino acids: CASSLDRQGGYGYTF.

This clone was seen once. V and J are TRBV20-1 and TRBJ2-7; 8 nucleotides align to TRBD2. Germline CDR1 reads DFQATT; CDR2 reads SNEGSKA (reference sequence). With 3 bases clipped from V and 1 base from J, the junction kept 8 bases outside the gene matches. The CDR3 covers 15 residues. The CDR3: CSASWRAGGSYEQYF. The CDR3 DNA reads as TGCAGTGCTAGTTGGAGGGCGGGAGGTTCCTACGAGCAGTACTTC.

The chain carries TRBV18 and TRBJ2-5; 7 positions agree with TRBD1. The CDR3 spans 13 residues. Unmatched junction bases numbered 4, after V lost 5 bases and J lost 4 bases. Germline values: CDR1 KGHSH, CDR2 LQKENI. The CDR3 loop reads CASSDRDRETQYF. In DNA form, the CDR3 reads TGTGCCAGCTCAGACCGGGACAGAGAGACCCAGTACTTC.

This chain links TRBV14 with TRBJ2-5, with D perhaps matching TRBD2 (6 bases). CDR3 length: 11 amino acids. Trimming left V 8 bases short and J 5 bases short, with 9 bases between. Germline CDR1 is SGHDN and CDR2 is FVKESK. CDR3 in amino acids: CASGGYETQYF. CDR3 DNA: TGTGCCAGCGGAGGGTACGAGACCCAGTACTTC. The full variable domain, its missing parts supplied by reference TRBV14 and TRBJ2-5, is EAGVTQFPSHSVIEKGQTVTLRCDPISGHDNLYWYRRVMGKEIKFLLHFVKESKQDESGMPNNRFLAERTGGTYSTLKVQPAELEDSGVYFCASGGYETQYFGPGTRLLVL.

The CDR3 here is CASSETWRESWGYTF. In nucleotides, the CDR3 is TGTGCCAGCAGTGAAACGTGGAGGGAGTCATGGGGCTACACCTTC. V usage is TRBV6-1 and J usage is TRBJ1-2, with D uncertain. With 2 bases removed from V and 8 bases from J, the gap between germline ends came to 18 bases. The V gene's germline CDR1 is MNHNS and CDR2 SASEGT. This CDR3 has 15 residues.

V and J are TRBV14 and TRBJ2-1, with TRBD2 matching 7 bases. Germline V CDR1 and CDR2: SGHDN, FVKESK. CDR3 size: 15 residues. J was trimmed by 7 bases and V by 4 bases; bases with no gene match: 10. CDR3 sequence: CASSRLLAGENEQFF. Here the CDR3 DNA reads TGTGCCAGCAGCCGACTCCTGGCGGGAGAAAATGAGCAGTTCTTC.

This clone has only a few counts. V gene TRBV7-2 combines with J gene TRBJ2-3; no definite D call. The V gene lost 6 bases and the J gene lost 0 bases, with 16 bases spanning the gap. The germline CDR1 and CDR2 sequences are SGHTA and FQGNSA. The CDR3 consists of 16 residues. CDR3 sequence (DNA): TGTGCCAGCAGGAAAACGCGTAGCTCTAGCACAGATACGCAGTATTTT. Translation gives CASRKTRSSSTDTQYF.

The rearrangement uses TRBV5-1 and TRBJ1-3, with D perhaps matching TRBD1 (5 bases). In germline, CDR1 is SGHRS, CDR2 YFSETQ. V lost 4 bases, J lost 3 bases, and 14 bases lay in between. This CDR3 is 15 amino acids long. CDR3 coding DNA: TGCGCCAGCAGCAGCGAGCCAGGGATTGGAAACACCATATATTTT. Translated, it gives CASSSEPGIGNTIYF.

The V call is TRBV6-5, the J call TRBJ1-1; 7 nucleotides match TRBD1. The germline V gene has CDR1 MNHEY and CDR2 SVGAGI. The length of the CDR3 is 12 residues. Trimming cost V 9 bases and J 1 base; bases outside gene matches: 2. This chain's CDR3 is CASRQGNTEAFF. The CDR3 DNA follows: TGTGCCAGTAGACAGGGGAACACTGAAGCTTTCTTT.

The chain is built from TRBV6-5 and TRBJ1-4, with D perhaps TRBD1 (6 bases). This CDR3 contains 14 residues. The V and J ends lost 5 bases and 7 bases respectively, with 14 bases between them. Germline lookup yields CDR1 MNHEY and CDR2 SVGAGI. The CDR3 nucleotides read TGTGCCAGCAGTCCTGTACAGGGACCTGAAAAACTGTTTTTT. Residues: CASSPVQGPEKLFF.

The gene calls are TRBV3-1 (or the pseudogene TRBV3-2) and TRBJ1-4; D call uncertain. The CDR3 runs 17 residues. Germline V lookup: CDR1 LGHDT, CDR2 YNNKEL (reference sequence). Trimming removed 4 bases at V and 1 base at J, with 16 bases between. CDR3 DNA: TGTGCCAGCAGCCGCCCTCACGGGTCGGGAACTAATGAAAAACTGTTTTTT. Protein sequence: CASSRPHGSGTNEKLFF.

The chain joins TRBV6-2 or TRBV6-3 to TRBJ1-1; D unclear. Germline V gives CDR1 MNHEY, CDR2 SVGEGT. The length of the CDR3 is 11 residues. The V end was cut by 4 bases, the J end by 4 bases, with 4 bases between. The CDR3, as DNA: TGTGCCAGCAGTTTGCGCACTGAAGCTTTCTTT. Amino acids: CASSLRTEAFF.

The rearrangement links TRBV7-9 to TRBJ1-6; a possible D gene is TRBD1 (5 bases). Germline V gene data show CDR1 as SEHNR and CDR2 as FQNEAQ (reference sequence). V shed 2 bases and J shed 5 bases, with 10 bases lying between them. The CDR3 runs to 15 residues. The chain's CDR3 is CASSLLGRDNSPLHF. The CDR3 nucleotides are TGTGCCAGCAGCTTACTAGGCAGGGATAATTCACCCCTCCACTTT.

The chain joins TRBV7-2 to TRBJ2-7; 12 bases fit TRBD2. CDR1 is SGHTA, CDR2 FQGNSA, per germline. The CDR3 has 16 amino acids. J lost 4 bases, V lost 4 bases, and 8 bases had no gene match. This chain's CDR3 is CASSSAGTSGQYEQYF. The CDR3 nucleotides read TGTGCCAGCAGCTCTGCCGGGACTAGCGGGCAGTACGAGCAGTACTTC.

The sample holds one count of this clone. The V gene is TRBV7-2, the J gene TRBJ2-7; maybe TRBD2 (5 bases). Germline CDR1 reads SGHTA; CDR2 reads FQGNSA. V was pared by 3 bases and J by 2 bases, with 11 bases between. This CDR3 has 14 amino acids. CDR3 sequence (DNA): TGTGCCAGCAGCTTGCATCCGGGGACCTACGAGCAGTACTTC. Translation: CASSLHPGTYEQYF.

Details on this clone: Other DNA variants within this sample encode the same CDR3. The V call is TRBV11-3, the J call TRBJ1-1; 7 positions match TRBD1. Losses at the gene ends were 0 bases for V and 1 base for J; bases not matched to a gene: 2. Per the germline V gene, CDR1 is SGHNT and CDR2 is YENEEA. The CDR3 runs to 15 residues. The CDR3 DNA follows: TGTGCCAGCAGCTTAGATGGGACAGCGAACACTGAAGCTTTCTTT. Amino acid sequence: CASSLDGTANTEAFF.